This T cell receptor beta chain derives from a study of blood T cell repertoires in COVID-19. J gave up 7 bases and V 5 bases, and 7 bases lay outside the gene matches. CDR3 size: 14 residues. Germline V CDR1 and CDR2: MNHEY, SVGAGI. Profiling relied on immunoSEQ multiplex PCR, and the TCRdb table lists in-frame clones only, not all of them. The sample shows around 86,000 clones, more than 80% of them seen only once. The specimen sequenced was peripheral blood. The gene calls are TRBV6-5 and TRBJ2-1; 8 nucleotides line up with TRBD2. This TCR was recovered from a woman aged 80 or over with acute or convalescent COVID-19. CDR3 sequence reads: CASSLQTSENEQFF. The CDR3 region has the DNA TGTGCCAGCAGTCTTCAGACTAGCGAGAATGAGCAGTTCTTC.